Described below is a single T cell receptor (beta chain) sequence and its context. The antigen is unknown. MiXCR, run by TCRdb on the multiplex PCR reads, gives a single entry per CDR3 protein. This table has 13,000 or so distinct CDR3 sequences, roughly 57% appearing once. Trimming removed 2 bases from V and 4 bases from J; junction bases left unmatched: 12. The CDR3 runs 16 residues. Germline V gives CDR1 DFQATT, CDR2 SNEGSKA (reference sequence). The sample belongs to a study of breast tumors, draining lymph nodes, adjacent tissues. Whole-study findings and limits: The data were judged consistent with most tumor T cells coming from lymph node and expanding in tumor. Tumor and nontumor repertoires were significantly more similar in luminal-like than in basal-like breast cancer.

The receptor's source is a female donor with breast cancer. Some clones in this sample may be carry-over from other donors' samples. J is TRBJ1-2 and V is TRBV20-1, with 8 bases aligning to TRBD1. The sequencing input was tumor-adjacent breast tissue. CDR3 bases: TGCAGTGCTAGACCCCGTGGACAGGGCAAAGTCTATGGCTACACCTTC. Protein sequence: CSARPRGQGKVYGYTF.